The 3 T cell receptor beta chains below come from one sample, sequenced in a study of blood T cells in healthy people across ages. Through a sample-barcoded 5' primer and a J-beta primer mix, a second PCR was run for 7 to 11 cycles. TCRdb re-called the 5' RACE reads through MiXCR, storing one row per CDR3 protein. The sample holds about 1,500,000 distinct CDR3 sequences, approximately 40% seen once. Material: blood. Receptors were obtained from a woman under 30 in good health.

This clonotype has more than one count but fewer than ten. V and J are TRBV7-3 and TRBJ2-1; D is possibly TRBD1 or TRBD2 (5 bases each). Trimming removed 2 bases at V and 4 bases at J, with 12 bases between. Germline values: CDR1 SGHTA, CDR2 FQGTGA. CDR3 length: 15 amino acids. The CDR3 nucleotides are TGTGCCAGCAGCTTATATGGGACGGATTACAATGAGCAGTTCTTC. The encoded protein is CASSLYGTDYNEQFF. Filled out from reference TRBV7-3 and TRBJ2-1, the complete variable domain reads GAGVSQTPSNKVTEKGKYVELRCDPISGHTALYWYRQSLGQGPEFLIYFQGTGAADDSGLPNDRFFAVRPEGSVSTLKIQRTERGDSAVYLCASSLYGTDYNEQFFGPGTRLTVL.

The chain joins TRBV20-1 to TRBJ2-1; D may be TRBD1 (6 bases). This CDR3 spans 13 amino acids. CDR1 is DFQATT, CDR2 SNEGSKA, per germline (reference sequence). V was clipped by 7 bases and J by 2 bases, with 12 bases between them. CDR3 sequence reads: CSGNQGPYNEQFF. In nucleotides, the CDR3 is TGCAGTGGTAACCAGGGGCCCTACAATGAGCAGTTCTTC.

Only a few counts were recorded for this clonotype. CDR3: CAISESTGMNTEAFF. CDR3 DNA sequence: TGTGCCATCAGTGAGTCGACAGGGATGAACACTGAAGCTTTCTTT. V gene TRBV10-3 combines with J gene TRBJ1-1, with 7 bases matching TRBD1. CDR1 is ENHRY and CDR2 is SYGVKD in the germline V gene. The CDR3 has 15 amino acids. Trimming cost V 0 bases and J 0 bases; bases outside gene matches: 1.